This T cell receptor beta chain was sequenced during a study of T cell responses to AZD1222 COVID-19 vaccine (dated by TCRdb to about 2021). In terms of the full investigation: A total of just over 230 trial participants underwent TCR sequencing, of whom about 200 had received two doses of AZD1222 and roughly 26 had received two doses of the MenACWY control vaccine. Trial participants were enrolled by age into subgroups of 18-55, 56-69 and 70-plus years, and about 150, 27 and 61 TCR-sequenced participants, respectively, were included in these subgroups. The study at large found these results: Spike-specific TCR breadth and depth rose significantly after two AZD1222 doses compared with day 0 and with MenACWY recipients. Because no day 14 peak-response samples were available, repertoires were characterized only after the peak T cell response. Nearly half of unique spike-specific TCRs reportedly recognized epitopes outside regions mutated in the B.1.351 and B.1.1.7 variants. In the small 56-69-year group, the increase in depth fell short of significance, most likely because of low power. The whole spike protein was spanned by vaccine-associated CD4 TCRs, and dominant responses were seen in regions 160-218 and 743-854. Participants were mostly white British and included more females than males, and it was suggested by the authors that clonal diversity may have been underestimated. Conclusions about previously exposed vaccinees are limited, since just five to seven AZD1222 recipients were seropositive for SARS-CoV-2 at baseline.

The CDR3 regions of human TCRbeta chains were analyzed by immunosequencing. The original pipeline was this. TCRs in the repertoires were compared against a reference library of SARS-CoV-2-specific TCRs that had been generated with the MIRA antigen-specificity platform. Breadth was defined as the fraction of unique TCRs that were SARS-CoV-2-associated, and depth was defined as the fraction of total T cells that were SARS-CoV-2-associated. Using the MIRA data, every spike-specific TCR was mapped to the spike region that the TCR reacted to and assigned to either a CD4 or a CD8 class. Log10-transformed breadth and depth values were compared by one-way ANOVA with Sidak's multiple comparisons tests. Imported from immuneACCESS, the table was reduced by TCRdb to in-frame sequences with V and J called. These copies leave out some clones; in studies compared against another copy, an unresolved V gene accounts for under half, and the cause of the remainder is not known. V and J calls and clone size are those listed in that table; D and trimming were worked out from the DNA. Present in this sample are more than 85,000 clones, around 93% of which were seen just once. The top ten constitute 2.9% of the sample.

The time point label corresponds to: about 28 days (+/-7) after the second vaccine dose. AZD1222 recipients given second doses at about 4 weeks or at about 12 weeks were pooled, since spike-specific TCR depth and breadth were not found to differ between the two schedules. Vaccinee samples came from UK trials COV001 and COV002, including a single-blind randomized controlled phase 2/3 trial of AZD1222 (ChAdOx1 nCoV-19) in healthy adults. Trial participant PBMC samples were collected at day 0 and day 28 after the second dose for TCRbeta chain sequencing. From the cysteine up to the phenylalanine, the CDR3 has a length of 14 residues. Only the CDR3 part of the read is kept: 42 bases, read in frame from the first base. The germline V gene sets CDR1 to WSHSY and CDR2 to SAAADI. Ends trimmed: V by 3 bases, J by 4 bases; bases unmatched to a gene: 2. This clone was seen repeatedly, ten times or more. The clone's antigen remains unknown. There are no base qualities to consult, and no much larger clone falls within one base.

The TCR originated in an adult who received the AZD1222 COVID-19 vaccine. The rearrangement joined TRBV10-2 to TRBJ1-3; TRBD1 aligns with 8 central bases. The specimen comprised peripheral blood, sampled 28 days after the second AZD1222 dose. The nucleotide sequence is TGCGCCAGCAGTGACAACAGGGGGGGAAACACCATATATTTT. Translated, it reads CASSDNRGGNTIYF.